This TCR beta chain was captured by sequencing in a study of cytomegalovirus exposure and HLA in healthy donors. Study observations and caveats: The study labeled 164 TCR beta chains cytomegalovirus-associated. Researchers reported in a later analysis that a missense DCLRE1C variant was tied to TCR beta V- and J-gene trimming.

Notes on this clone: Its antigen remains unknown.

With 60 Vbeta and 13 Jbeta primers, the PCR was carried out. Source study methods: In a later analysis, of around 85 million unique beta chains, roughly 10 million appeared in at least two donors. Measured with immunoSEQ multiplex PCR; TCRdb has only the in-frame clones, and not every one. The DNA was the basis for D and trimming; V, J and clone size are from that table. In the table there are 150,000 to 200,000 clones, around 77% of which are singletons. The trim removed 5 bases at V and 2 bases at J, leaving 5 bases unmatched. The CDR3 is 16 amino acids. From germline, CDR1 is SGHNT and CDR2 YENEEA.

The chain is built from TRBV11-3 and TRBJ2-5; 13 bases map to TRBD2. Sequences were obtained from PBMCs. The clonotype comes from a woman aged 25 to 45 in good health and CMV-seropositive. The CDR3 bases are TGTGCCAGCAGCCTGGGACTAGCGGGGTGGCAAGAGACCCAGTACTTC. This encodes CASSLGLAGWQETQYF.